What follows are 21 T cell receptor beta chains derived from one specimen sequenced in a study of blood T cell repertoires in COVID-19. The method was immunoSEQ multiplex PCR; TCRdb's version includes in-frame clones alone and lacks a portion of them. The sample lists about 130,000 clones, 84% occurring once. Material: peripheral blood. The receptors were sampled from a woman aged 55-70 years with acute or convalescent COVID-19.

The rearrangement links TRBV20-1 to TRBJ2-7; D perhaps matches TRBD2 (5 bases). This CDR3 has 11 residues. Germline CDR1 DFQATT, CDR2 SNEGSKA (reference sequence). CDR3 in DNA: TGCAGCGTAGAGGGCGCCTACGAGCAGTACTTC. Translated, it gives CSVEGAYEQYF.

The V call is TRBV30, the J call TRBJ1-1, with TRBD1 matching over 7 bases. CDR1 is GTSNPN, CDR2 SVGIG, per germline (reference sequence). The J segment lost 1 base and the V segment lost 4 bases, leaving 3 bases of the junction unmatched. The CDR3 consists of 13 residues. The CDR3, as DNA: TGTGCCTGGAAAGAGGGGGCGAACACTGAAGCTTTCTTT. Translating gives CAWKEGANTEAFF.

V and J are TRBV5-1 and TRBJ1-6; 7 bases fit TRBD1. The germline V gene has CDR1 SGHRS and CDR2 YFSETQ. With 4 bases clipped from V and 7 bases from J, the junction kept 11 bases outside the gene matches. The CDR3 contains 16 residues. This chain's CDR3 is CASSPLQQGNNSPLHF. CDR3 DNA: TGCGCCAGCAGCCCGCTACAACAGGGGAACAATTCACCCCTCCACTTT.

The chain links TRBV23-1 to TRBJ1-6; TRBD1 might be the D (5 bases). TRBV23-1 is an open reading frame, and its role is uncertain. CDR3 length equals 12 residues. Trimming cost V 11 bases and J 7 bases, with 12 bases left between them. DNA for the CDR3: TGCGCCCGGGGGGGAGAGAATTCACCCCTCCACTTT. The encoded protein is CARGGENSPLHF.

This clone occurred once. This sequence joins TRBV20-1 and TRBJ2-4; D is possibly TRBD1 (5 bases). V was cut by 3 bases and J by 0 bases, with 15 bases left in between. This CDR3 is built from 16 residues. Germline-derived CDR1 and CDR2 are DFQATT and SNEGSKA (reference sequence). CDR3 DNA sequence: TGCAGTGCTAGTCAAGGGGCGATGATAGCCAAAAACATTCAGTACTTC. Encoded protein: CSASQGAMIAKNIQYF.

This clone was seen only once. This chain joins TRBV2 and TRBJ1-3; the D gene is possibly TRBD1 (6 bases). This CDR3 is 13 amino acids long. Trimming shortened V by 4 bases and J by 2 bases, and 6 bases separated the two germline ends. The germline V gene has CDR1 SNHLY and CDR2 FYNNEI. CDR3 sequence: CASSGGPGNTIYF. CDR3 nucleotides: TGTGCCAGCAGTGGGGGGCCTGGAAACACCATATATTTT.

The chain is built from TRBV28 and TRBJ1-2; maybe TRBD1 (6 bases). V was clipped by 4 bases and J by 2 bases, with 23 bases between them. Germline V gene lookup returns CDR1 MDHEN and CDR2 SYDVKM. The CDR3 is 18 residues long. CDR3 in DNA: TGTGCCAGCAGTTCTTGGACGGGGGGCGCCCCGGGAAACTATGGCTACACCTTC. It yields the protein CASSSWTGGAPGNYGYTF.

There are a few counts of this clone. The chain employs TRBV27 and TRBJ2-2, with D perhaps matching TRBD1 (5 bases). There are 19 residues in the CDR3. CDR1 is MNHEY and CDR2 is SMNVEV in the germline V gene (reference sequence). V was shortened by 2 bases and J by 5 bases, with 24 bases between the two germline ends. The DNA of the CDR3 is TGTGCCAGCAGTTTAAATTTTAGGTTGCAGGGTCGGTGGACCGGGGAGCTGTTTTTT. Translation gives CASSLNFRLQGRWTGELFF.

The J gene is TRBJ1-1, the V gene TRBV7-9; D remains ambiguous. V was trimmed by 4 bases and J by 5 bases, leaving 11 bases between them. The CDR3 spans 13 residues. CDR1 and CDR2 (germline): SEHNR, FQNEAQ (reference sequence). Here the CDR3 DNA reads TGTGCCAGCAGCTCCGGCGGGCGGACTGAAGCTTTCTTT. Translating it yields CASSSGGRTEAFF.

J is TRBJ2-7 and V is TRBV19; tentative D call: TRBD2 (5 bases). The CDR3 covers 14 residues. Trimming shortened V by 7 bases and J by 5 bases, and 18 bases separated the two germline ends. The germline V gene has CDR1 LNHDA and CDR2 SQIVND (reference sequence). The CDR3 here is CASKGYPRVDEQYF. DNA for the CDR3: TGTGCCAGTAAGGGATACCCGAGGGTAGACGAGCAGTACTTC. Using reference TRBV19 and TRBJ2-7 for the parts outside the CDR3, the full variable domain is DGGITQSPKYLFRKEGQNVTLSCEQNLNHDAMYWYRQDPGQGLRLIYYSQIVNDFQKGDIAEGYSVSREKKESFPLTVTSAQKNPTAFYLCASKGYPRVDEQYFGPGTRLTVT.

The chain links TRBV27 to TRBJ2-3; TRBD2 matches 12 bases. There are 15 residues in the CDR3. Germline V gene data show CDR1 as MNHEY and CDR2 as SMNVEV (reference sequence). V was clipped by 5 bases and J by 6 bases; unmatched bases: 6. The CDR3 DNA is TGTGCCAGCAGTCGAGGACTAGCGGGGTCGGATACGCAGTATTTT. This translates into CASSRGLAGSDTQYF.

The rearrangement uses TRBV10-3 and TRBJ1-1; TRBD1 agrees at 10 bases. The CDR3 covers 16 residues. Germline assignment: CDR1 ENHRY and CDR2 SYGVKD. The J segment lost 5 bases and the V segment lost 6 bases, leaving 12 bases of the junction unmatched. The CDR3 loop reads CAIRGTTGTGVTEAFF. CDR3 nucleotide sequence: TGTGCCATCAGAGGGACGACCGGGACAGGGGTTACTGAAGCTTTCTTT.

The V and J genes are TRBV7-9 and TRBJ2-5; maybe TRBD1 (6 bases). Per the germline V gene, CDR1 is SEHNR and CDR2 is FQNEAQ (reference sequence). V lost 7 bases to trimming and J lost 5 bases, with 11 bases between them. The CDR3 is 12 residues long. The CDR3 here is CASNAGAETQYF. For the CDR3, the DNA is TGTGCCAGCAACGCAGGGGCGGAGACCCAGTACTTC.

The chain combines TRBV18 with TRBJ2-1, with D possibly matching TRBD1 (6 bases). This CDR3 contains 13 residues. V lost 5 bases and J lost 6, with 11 bases in between. From germline, CDR1 is KGHSH and CDR2 LQKENI. DNA for the CDR3: TGTGCCAGCTCAGACGGACAGCTCAATGAGCAGTTCTTC. Translating it yields CASSDGQLNEQFF. The variable domain in full, with the rest retrieved from reference TRBV18 and TRBJ2-1, is NAGVMQNPRHLVRRRGQEARLRCSPMKGHSHVYWYRQLPEEGLKFMVYLQKENIIDESGMPKERFSAEFPKEGPSILRIQQVVRGDSAAYFCASSDGQLNEQFFGPGTRLTVL.

CDR3 nucleotide sequence: TGTGCCCACCGAGGGACAGGGACTGGAAACACCATATATTTT. This sequence encodes CAHRGTGTGNTIYF. The V and J genes are TRBV30 and TRBJ1-3; TRBD1 matches at 9 bases. The length of the CDR3 is 14 residues. V lost 8 bases, J lost 2 bases, and 7 bases stayed unmatched. Germline lookup yields CDR1 GTSNPN and CDR2 SVGIG (reference sequence).

The genes are TRBV6-5 and TRBJ1-5; 7 bases are a match to TRBD1. Looked up from germline, CDR1 is MNHEY and CDR2 is SVGAGI. J lost 7 bases, V lost 5 bases, and 5 bases had no gene match. This CDR3 spans 13 amino acids. Here the CDR3 reads CASSRTGLQPQHF. In nucleotides, the CDR3 is TGTGCCAGCAGTAGGACAGGCCTACAGCCCCAGCATTTT.

The chain is built from TRBV27 and TRBJ1-1; the D is unclear. This CDR3 is built from 14 residues. CDR1 and CDR2 (germline): MNHEY, SMNVEV (reference sequence). Trimming cost V 2 bases and J 4 bases, with 11 bases left between them. DNA for the CDR3: TGTGCCAGCAGTTTAGAAAGGTACAGCACTGAAGCTTTCTTT. It specifies CASSLERYSTEAFF.

The table lists this clone with a count of one. CDR3 residues: CASSETAINYGYTF. Here the CDR3 DNA reads TGTGCCAGCAGTGAGACAGCCATAAACTATGGCTACACCTTC. The V and J genes are TRBV2 and TRBJ1-2, with a weak D call TRBD1 (5 bases). CDR1 and CDR2 (germline): SNHLY, FYNNEI. The CDR3 is 14 amino acids. Trimming left V 3 bases short and J 2 bases short, with 10 bases between.

V gene TRBV9 combines with J gene TRBJ1-2; TRBD1 matches 7 bases. After removal of 4 bases from V and 4 bases from J, the junction contained 13 bases not matched to a gene. The CDR3 runs 16 residues. Germline V gene lookup returns CDR1 SGDLS and CDR2 YYNGEE. CDR3 nucleotide sequence: TGTGCCAGCAGCTCCCTAGACAGGGCCGATTCCTATGGCTACACCTTC. Its protein product is CASSSLDRADSYGYTF. Full variable domain (missing parts from reference TRBV9 and TRBJ1-2): DSGVTQTPKHLITATGQRVTLRCSPRSGDLSVYWYQQSLDQGLQFLIQYYNGEERAKGNILERFSAQQFPDLHSELNLSSLELGDSALYFCASSSLDRADSYGYTFGSGTRLTVV.

V is TRBV3-1 (or the pseudogene TRBV3-2) and J is TRBJ1-2, with 9 nucleotides matching TRBD1. The germline V gene has CDR1 LGHDT and CDR2 YNNKEL (reference sequence). The CDR3 has 13 amino acids. The V segment lost 4 bases and the J segment 10 bases; nucleotides outside the gene matches: 7. CDR3 protein: CASSPGTGIDYTF. The DNA of the CDR3 is TGTGCCAGCAGCCCCGGGACAGGGATAGACTACACCTTC.

This chain uses TRBV6-5 with TRBJ2-1; 7 bases map to TRBD2. Germline values: CDR1 MNHEY, CDR2 SVGAGI. CDR3 length equals 14 residues. The ends lost 6 bases at V and 6 bases at J; junction bases unmatched: 8. CDR3 nucleotides: TGTGCCAGCAGCCCGGGGGGTAGGGTCAATGAGCAGTTCTTC. Translation gives CASSPGGRVNEQFF.